Following are 8 T cell receptor beta chains from one sample sequenced in a study of Ad26.COV2.S vaccination and SARS-CoV-2 variants. Treatment given: some 20 received Ad26.COV2.S at low or high dose, single or two shots; a few received placebo; per-sample allocation not given. Sampling happened 63 days after the first vaccine or placebo injection. Profiled with immunoSEQ multiplex PCR; TCRdb holds only in-frame clones, not every one. This table holds fewer than 400,000 clones, about 88% found once. This material consisted of peripheral blood, taken in a trial of Ad26.COV2.S vaccine versus placebo. The receptors originated from a person aged 18-65 years who received the Ad26.COV2.S COVID-19 vaccine or a placebo.

V gene TRBV24-1 combines with J gene TRBJ2-3; weak D call: TRBD2 (5 bases). This CDR3 is 14 amino acids long. CDR1 and CDR2 from the germline V gene are KGHDR and SFDVKD. Trimming took off 9 bases at V and 5 bases at J, with 17 bases between the two ends. This chain's CDR3 is CATESAKGRDTQYF. The CDR3 DNA follows: TGTGCCACCGAGTCCGCTAAAGGGAGAGATACGCAGTATTTT.

This clone was observed a single time. The chain carries TRBV6-2 or TRBV6-3 and TRBJ2-2; TRBD1 might be the D (6 bases). This CDR3 region has 15 residues. Trimming left V 0 bases short and J 6 bases short, with 11 bases between. Germline V gene lookup returns CDR1 MNHEY and CDR2 SVGEGT. CDR3 protein: CASSYSWGLAGELFF. CDR3 nucleotides: TGTGCCAGCAGTTACTCTTGGGGGCTAGCCGGGGAGCTGTTTTTT.

The genes are TRBV7-9 and TRBJ1-6, with a weak D call TRBD1 (5 bases). V lost 3 bases and J lost 8, with 8 bases in between. Per the germline V gene, CDR1 is SEHNR and CDR2 is FQNEAQ (reference sequence). The CDR3 extends over 13 amino acids. As DNA, the CDR3 is TGTGCCAGCAGCTTGGCGGGGGATTCACCCCTCCACTTT. This translates into CASSLAGDSPLHF.

This clone was observed a few times. The rearrangement uses TRBV5-6 and TRBJ1-1; no clear D gene. Trimming pared 0 bases from V and 1 base from J, leaving 4 bases between. The CDR3 sequence is 13 residues long. Germline loops: CDR1 SGHDT, CDR2 YYEEEE. In DNA, the CDR3 is TGTGCCAGCAGCTTGGCCGCGAACACTGAAGCTTTCTTT. It yields the protein CASSLAANTEAFF.

CDR3 sequence: CASSSPTPGRGEKLFF. The CDR3 coding sequence is TGTGCCAGCAGCTCCCCAACTCCGGGACGGGGCGAAAAACTGTTTTTT. V is TRBV5-5 and J is TRBJ1-4, with a tentative D call TRBD1 (5 bases). Germline V gives CDR1 SGHKS, CDR2 YYEKEE (reference sequence). This CDR3 is 16 amino acids long. Trimming left V 3 bases short and J 8 bases short, with 20 bases between.

The DNA for the CDR3 is TGCGCCAGCAGCTTAGAACAGGGGGCAGATGAAAAACTGTTTTTT. Residues: CASSLEQGADEKLFF. V and J are TRBV5-1 and TRBJ1-4; 9 bases map to TRBD1. Unmatched junction bases numbered 5, after V lost 2 bases and J lost 6 bases. The length of the CDR3 is 15 residues. Per germline, CDR1 SGHRS and CDR2 YFSETQ.

This chain uses TRBV5-1 with TRBJ2-3; perhaps TRBD2 as D (5 bases). CDR3 length: 15 residues. CDR1 and CDR2 (germline): SGHRS, YFSETQ. Trimming stripped 6 bases from V and 2 bases from J, with 16 bases between. As DNA, the CDR3 is TGCGCCAGCAAATTGTCCGGGATGCCCACAGATACGCAGTATTTT. Its protein product is CASKLSGMPTDTQYF.

The genes are TRBV10-2 and TRBJ1-2, with 8 positions matching TRBD1. The V gene end was trimmed by 3 bases and the J gene end by 2 bases; junction bases not matched to a gene: 2. The CDR3 loop spans 14 amino acids. Germline V gene lookup returns CDR1 WSHSY and CDR2 SAAADI. The CDR3 loop is CASSEDRGNYGYTF. CDR3 sequence (DNA): TGCGCCAGCAGTGAAGACAGGGGCAACTATGGCTACACCTTC.